The 31 T cell receptor beta chains in this list originate from one sample, sequenced in a study of OX40 agonist ivuxolimab in advanced cancers. Repertoires were generated with immunoSEQ multiplex PCR, while TCRdb's copy carries only in-frame clones and drops some. Of about 66,000 clones listed, 80% to 90% are singletons. Source: CD4+ or CD8+ T cells sorted from blood, taken in a trial of the OX40 agonist ivuxolimab. All receptors derive from an adult with an advanced solid tumor such as melanoma, head and neck, liver or kidney cancer.

The chain joins TRBV9 to TRBJ2-1, with 9 bases lining up with TRBD2. Germline loops: CDR1 SGDLS, CDR2 YYNGEE. The CDR3 loop spans 15 amino acids. With V trimmed by 5 bases and J by 9 bases, 12 bases remained unmatched. The CDR3 sequence is CASRGGGAGSGEQFF. CDR3 DNA sequence: TGTGCCAGCAGAGGCGGGGGGGCCGGAAGCGGTGAGCAGTTCTTC.

This clone was seen just once. This rearrangement joins TRBV5-6 to TRBJ2-1; D remains ambiguous. The V end was cut by 0 bases, the J end by 0 bases, with 4 bases between. This CDR3 contains 14 residues. Germline V gene sequence: CDR1 SGHDT, CDR2 YYEEEE. The CDR3 DNA reads TGTGCCAGCAGCTTGGGGAGCTCCTACAATGAGCAGTTCTTC. It encodes CASSLGSSYNEQFF.

This chain links TRBV29-1 with TRBJ2-1, with 13 bases lining up with TRBD2. CDR1 SQVTM and CDR2 ANQGSEA come from the germline V gene. The trim removed 7 bases at V and 5 bases at J, leaving 8 bases unmatched. The CDR3 is made up of 15 amino acids. The CDR3 loop reads CSEIPGLAGNNEQFF. CDR3 sequence (DNA): TGCAGCGAGATACCGGGACTAGCGGGAAACAATGAGCAGTTCTTC.

The table lists this clone with a count of one. J is TRBJ1-5 and V is TRBV27; 7 positions match TRBD1. The junction had 13 bases not matched to a gene; V was cut back by 7 bases and J by 7 bases. CDR3 size: 15 residues. Germline CDR1 and CDR2: MNHEY and SMNVEV (reference sequence). CDR3 sequence reads: CASKLDRDVGQPQHF. The CDR3 DNA follows: TGTGCCAGCAAACTCGACAGGGATGTCGGCCAGCCCCAGCATTTT.

This chain links TRBV27 with TRBJ2-7; 9 bases are a match to TRBD2. The CDR3 totals 13 residues. The germline CDR1 and CDR2 sequences are MNHEY and SMNVEV (reference sequence). J gave up 4 bases and V 6 bases, and 4 bases lay outside the gene matches. CDR3 bases: TGTGCCAGCAGCTACAGCGGGGGGTACGAGCAGTACTTC. This codes for CASSYSGGYEQYF.

This clone was seen a handful of times. The rearrangement joins TRBV14 to TRBJ1-1, with D uncertain. The ends were cut back, 2 bases at V and 1 base at J, with 14 bases in the middle. Looked up from germline, CDR1 is SGHDN and CDR2 is FVKESK. The CDR3 is 16 residues long. CDR3 coding DNA: TGTGCCAGCAGCCAAACCCCGACACCAAGGAACACTGAAGCTTTCTTT. This translates into CASSQTPTPRNTEAFF.

There are a few counts of this clone. This chain links TRBV15 with TRBJ1-6, with unresolved D. Per germline, CDR1 LNHNV and CDR2 YYDKDF (reference sequence). This CDR3 has 12 amino acids. Trimming left V 1 base short and J 10 bases short, with 5 bases between. The CDR3 protein is CATSRGGSPLHF. The DNA of the CDR3 is TGTGCCACCAGCAGAGGGGGATCACCCCTCCACTTT.

J is TRBJ1-2 and V is TRBV10-3; 7 positions agree with TRBD1. This CDR3 spans 15 amino acids. The germline V gene has CDR1 ENHRY and CDR2 SYGVKD. The V segment lost 2 bases and the J segment 6 bases; nucleotides outside the gene matches: 9. CDR3 sequence (DNA): TGTGCCATCAGTGAGACCACCGGGACAGCCGATGGCTACACCTTC. Translated: CAISETTGTADGYTF.

The CDR3 bases are TGTGCCAGCAGTGAATCTTACAATGAGCAGTTCTTC. Amino acids: CASSESYNEQFF. The V gene is TRBV2, the J gene TRBJ2-1; D not resolved. Germline loops: CDR1 SNHLY, CDR2 FYNNEI. The CDR3 contains 12 residues. V gave up 2 bases and J gave up 4 bases, with 3 bases separating them. The variable domain in full, completed from reference TRBV2 and TRBJ2-1, reads EPEVTQTPSHQVTQMGQEVILRCVPISNHLYFYWYRQILGQKVEFLVSFYNNEISEKSEIFDDQFSVERPDGSNFTLKIRSTKLEDSAMYFCASSESYNEQFFGPGTRLTVL.

The chain recombines TRBV5-1 with TRBJ2-3; tentatively, D is TRBD2 (6 bases). The CDR3 length is 14 residues. V was shortened by 5 bases and J by 0 bases, with 10 bases between the two germline ends. The V gene's germline CDR1 is SGHRS and CDR2 YFSETQ. The CDR3 here is CASRGTASTDTQYF. For the CDR3, the DNA is TGCGCCAGCAGGGGGACTGCTAGCACAGATACGCAGTATTTT.

This sequence joins TRBV5-6 and TRBJ1-1, with 11 bases identical to TRBD1. V lost 0 bases to trimming and J lost 5 bases; unmatched junction nucleotides: 3. CDR1 and CDR2 (germline): SGHDT, YYEEEE. This CDR3 is 15 amino acids long. In DNA form, the CDR3 reads TGTGCCAGCAGCTTGGTCCGGGACAGGGGGACTGAAGCTTTCTTT. Residues: CASSLVRDRGTEAFF.

The chain carries TRBV27 and TRBJ2-7; 7 bases are shared with TRBD1. The trim removed 2 bases at V and 1 base at J, leaving 2 bases unmatched. There are 14 residues in the CDR3. Germline CDR1 is MNHEY and CDR2 is SMNVEV (reference sequence). The CDR3 DNA reads as TGTGCCAGCAGTTTAGAGGGACAGTCCTACGAGCAGTACTTC. Protein sequence: CASSLEGQSYEQYF.

The rearrangement joins TRBV28 to TRBJ2-1; 11 bases agree with TRBD2. The CDR3 consists of 20 residues. Germline values: CDR1 MDHEN, CDR2 SYDVKM. J gave up 0 bases and V 5 bases, and 15 bases lay outside the gene matches. CDR3 coding DNA: TGTGCCAGCAGTACAGATCTGGGACTAGCGGATGGGAGCTCCTACAATGAGCAGTTCTTC. Residues: CASSTDLGLADGSSYNEQFF.

This clone was picked up one time. The chain joins TRBV27 to TRBJ2-5, with 8 bases lining up with TRBD1. Trimming removed 6 bases from V and 2 bases from J; junction bases left unmatched: 5. The CDR3 contains 14 residues. CDR1 MNHEY and CDR2 SMNVEV come from the germline V gene (reference sequence). The CDR3 DNA reads as TGTGCCAGCAGCCTAGACAGGGGACAAGAGACCCAGTACTTC. Amino acids: CASSLDRGQETQYF.

This clone was seen once. The chain has TRBV5-6 and TRBJ1-2; D gene unclear. Between the trimmed V and J ends, which lost 0 bases and 9 bases, there was a span of 12 bases. CDR3 length: 13 amino acids. Germline CDR1 SGHDT, CDR2 YYEEEE. This CDR3 is CASSLGTRTSYTF. The DNA for the CDR3 is TGTGCCAGCAGCTTGGGGACCAGAACTAGCTACACCTTC.

This chain joins TRBV7-9 and TRBJ2-3, with 8 bases lining up with TRBD2. V gave up 0 bases and J gave up 1 base; unmatched junction bases: 9. CDR3 size: 18 residues. Germline lookup yields CDR1 SEHNR and CDR2 FQNEAQ (reference sequence). The CDR3 DNA is TGTGCCAGCAGCTTAGCGAAGGGACTAGGAGTCGGCACAGATACGCAGTATTTT. It specifies CASSLAKGLGVGTDTQYF.

This rearrangement joins TRBV15 to TRBJ2-5; perhaps TRBD1 as D (6 bases). The ends were cut back, 3 bases at V and 1 base at J, with 9 bases in the middle. The CDR3 is 14 amino acids. The germline gives CDR1 LNHNV, CDR2 YYDKDF (reference sequence). The CDR3 DNA reads as TGTGCCACCAGCAGTTGGACAGTCCAAGAGACCCAGTACTTC. The encoded protein is CATSSWTVQETQYF.

The rearrangement uses TRBV2 and TRBJ1-2; D perhaps matches TRBD1 (6 bases). Per germline, CDR1 SNHLY and CDR2 FYNNEI. There are 12 residues in the CDR3. The ends were cut back, 5 bases at V and 4 bases at J, with 8 bases in the middle. In DNA, the CDR3 is TGTGCCAGCAGTCAGGGGACCTATGGCTACACCTTC. Its protein is CASSQGTYGYTF.

The chain recombines TRBV27 with TRBJ2-1, with D possibly being TRBD1 (5 bases). CDR1 is MNHEY and CDR2 is SMNVEV in the germline V gene (reference sequence). This CDR3 comprises 14 residues. V shed 2 bases and J shed 10 bases, with 15 bases lying between them. DNA for the CDR3: TGTGCCAGCAGTTTAATGGGTGGGGCCGGAGAGCAGTTCTTC. This codes for CASSLMGGAGEQFF.

Only a few counts were recorded for this clone. This sequence joins TRBV27 and TRBJ2-1; unclear D gene. V dropped 6 bases and J dropped 7 bases, with 19 bases sitting between them. This CDR3 region has 15 residues. Germline values: CDR1 MNHEY, CDR2 SMNVEV (reference sequence). Here the CDR3 reads CASSLRGAPMNEQFF. The CDR3 DNA reads TGTGCCAGCAGCCTCCGCGGCGCTCCTATGAATGAGCAGTTCTTC.

V is TRBV6-1 and J is TRBJ2-7; D uncertain. Looked up from germline, CDR1 is MNHNS and CDR2 is SASEGT. The ends were cut back, 8 bases at V and 1 base at J, with 9 bases in the middle. The CDR3 runs 12 residues. In DNA form, the CDR3 reads TGTGCCAGCCGGGTTAATTCCTACGAGCAGTACTTC. Amino acids: CASRVNSYEQYF.

The V call is TRBV15, the J call TRBJ2-2; 9 nucleotides line up with TRBD2. The CDR3 length is 16 residues. V was pared by 6 bases and J by 5 bases, with 10 bases of the junction left unmatched. Germline V gene sequence: CDR1 LNHNV, CDR2 YYDKDF (reference sequence). The CDR3 DNA is TGTGCCACCAGTGGCGGGGGGGTACATGGAACCGGGGAGCTGTTTTTT. It yields the protein CATSGGGVHGTGELFF.

V usage is TRBV27 and J usage is TRBJ2-5, with 8 bases lining up with TRBD2. With 3 bases clipped from V and 3 bases from J, the junction kept 9 bases outside the gene matches. The CDR3 sequence is 16 residues long. CDR1 is MNHEY and CDR2 is SMNVEV in the germline V gene (reference sequence). The CDR3 spells CASSLGSRGGEETQYF. The CDR3 DNA reads TGTGCCAGCAGTTTGGGCAGCCGGGGGGGCGAAGAGACCCAGTACTTC.

The chain recombines TRBV7-9 with TRBJ2-3; D is unclear. Germline V gives CDR1 SEHNR, CDR2 FQNEAQ (reference sequence). V lost 4 bases, J lost 5 bases, and 10 bases lay in between. The CDR3 covers 13 residues. The CDR3 region has the DNA TGTGCCAGCAGCTCCCCCCAAGGAGATACGCAGTATTTT. Protein: CASSSPQGDTQYF.

The chain is built from TRBV5-6 and TRBJ1-2; D gene ambiguous. The CDR3 length is 14 residues. Germline values: CDR1 SGHDT, CDR2 YYEEEE. V lost 3 bases to trimming and J lost 1 base, with 10 bases between them. CDR3: CASSSDGLNYGYTF. The CDR3 DNA reads TGTGCCAGCAGCTCGGACGGCCTTAACTATGGCTACACCTTC. Using reference TRBV5-6 and TRBJ1-2 for the parts outside the CDR3, the full variable domain is DAGVTQSPTHLIKTRGQQVTLRCSPKSGHDTVSWYQQALGQGPQFIFQYYEEEERQRGNFPDRFSGHQFPNYSSELNVNALLLGDSALYLCASSSDGLNYGYTFGSGTRLTVV.

This chain connects TRBV9 to TRBJ2-7; perhaps TRBD2 as D (6 bases). V shed 3 bases and J shed 1 base, with 8 bases lying between them. Germline-derived CDR1 and CDR2 are SGDLS and YYNGEE. This CDR3 contains 13 residues. The CDR3 loop reads CASSAGGSYEQYF. The CDR3 nucleotides read TGTGCCAGCAGCGCCGGGGGTTCCTACGAGCAGTACTTC.

This clone was found a few times. This chain connects TRBV5-4 to TRBJ1-1; D is uncertain. Germline CDR1 SGHNT, CDR2 YYREEE (reference sequence). Trimming removed 0 bases from V and 7 bases from J, with 4 bases in between. CDR3 length equals 11 residues. DNA of the CDR3: TGTGCCAGCAGCTTGGTCGGTGAAGCTTTCTTT. As protein: CASSLVGEAFF.

The chain employs TRBV2 and TRBJ1-5, with a tentative D call TRBD1 (6 bases). The V gene lost 7 bases and the J gene lost 5 bases, with 15 bases spanning the gap. This CDR3 is built from 14 residues. The germline gives CDR1 SNHLY, CDR2 FYNNEI. CDR3 in amino acids: CASTPIPGDQPQHF. The CDR3 region has the DNA TGTGCCAGCACCCCTATCCCAGGGGATCAGCCCCAGCATTTT. The whole variable domain, remainder taken from reference TRBV2 and TRBJ1-5, is EPEVTQTPSHQVTQMGQEVILRCVPISNHLYFYWYRQILGQKVEFLVSFYNNEISEKSEIFDDQFSVERPDGSNFTLKIRSTKLEDSAMYFCASTPIPGDQPQHFGDGTRLSIL.

The rearrangement uses TRBV6-5 and TRBJ2-1, with 9 positions matching TRBD2. Trimming took 5 bases from V and 8 from J; bases not matched to a gene: 7. Germline V gene sequence: CDR1 MNHEY, CDR2 SVGAGI. The CDR3 has 14 residues. The CDR3 sequence is CASSIAGASDEQFF. DNA of the CDR3: TGTGCCAGCAGTATAGCGGGAGCTAGTGATGAGCAGTTCTTC.

This rearrangement joins TRBV27 to TRBJ1-5; D not certain. CDR1 and CDR2 from the germline V gene are MNHEY and SMNVEV (reference sequence). The CDR3 has 16 amino acids. V was shortened by 0 bases and J by 0 bases, with 9 bases between the two germline ends. CDR3 sequence (DNA): TGTGCCAGCAGTTTATCAGGGCCGTATAGCAATCAGCCCCAGCATTTT. Amino acids: CASSLSGPYSNQPQHF.

V and J are TRBV2 and TRBJ1-2; 7 positions agree with TRBD1. Unmatched junction bases numbered 6, after V lost 7 bases and J lost 4 bases. CDR1 SNHLY and CDR2 FYNNEI come from the germline V gene. This CDR3 has 13 amino acids. CDR3 region: CASTQGTSYGYTF. The CDR3 DNA sequence: TGTGCCAGCACACAGGGGACTAGCTATGGCTACACCTTC.